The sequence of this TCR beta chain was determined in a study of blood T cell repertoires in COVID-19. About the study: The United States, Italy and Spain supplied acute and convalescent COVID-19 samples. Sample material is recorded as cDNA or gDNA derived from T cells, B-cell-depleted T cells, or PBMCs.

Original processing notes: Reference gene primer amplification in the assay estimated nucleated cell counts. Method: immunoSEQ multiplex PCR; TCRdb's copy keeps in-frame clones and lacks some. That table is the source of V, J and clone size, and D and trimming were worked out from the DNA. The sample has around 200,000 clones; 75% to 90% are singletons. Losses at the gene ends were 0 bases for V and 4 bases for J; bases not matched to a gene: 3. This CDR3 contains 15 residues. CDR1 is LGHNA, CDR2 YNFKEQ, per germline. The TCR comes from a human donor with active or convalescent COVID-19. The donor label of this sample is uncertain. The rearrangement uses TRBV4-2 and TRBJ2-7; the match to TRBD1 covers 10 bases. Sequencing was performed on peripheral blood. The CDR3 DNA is TGTGCCAGCAGCCAAGAGAGGACAGGGGGTTACGAGCAGTACTTC. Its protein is CASSQERTGGYEQYF.